A single sample gave rise to the 6 T cell receptor beta chains below, sequenced in a study of siplizumab effects on memory and regulatory T cells. Profiling relied on immunoSEQ multiplex PCR, and the TCRdb table lists in-frame clones only, not all of them. This table holds over 95,000 clones, around 93% found once. The sample was non-Treg CD4+ T cells sorted from blood. The origin of the receptors is a human donor in good health.

The chain employs TRBV10-3 and TRBJ1-1; D not resolved. The ends were cut back, 0 bases at V and 0 bases at J, with 11 bases in the middle. The length of the CDR3 is 16 residues. Germline CDR1 is ENHRY and CDR2 is SYGVKD. CDR3 sequence reads: CAISESYSLMNTEAFF. DNA of the CDR3: TGTGCCATCAGTGAGTCATACAGCTTAATGAACACTGAAGCTTTCTTT.

The chain is built from TRBV20-1 and TRBJ2-5; D is unclear. The CDR3 totals 11 residues. Germline V lookup: CDR1 DFQATT, CDR2 SNEGSKA (reference sequence). The V end lost 6 bases, the J end lost 5 bases, and 10 bases lay between the germline ends. The CDR3 DNA reads as TGCAGTGCCCAACGGTTGGAGACCCAGTACTTC. Amino acid sequence: CSAQRLETQYF.

This clone has a single count. The chain recombines TRBV18 with TRBJ1-5; D unclear. Trimming stripped 3 bases from V and 4 bases from J, with 7 bases between. Per the germline V gene, CDR1 is KGHSH and CDR2 is LQKENI. The CDR3 extends over 13 amino acids. For the CDR3, the DNA is TGTGCCAGCTCACCGATCCAGAATCAGCCCCAGCATTTT. It codes for CASSPIQNQPQHF.

This CDR3 is CASSGHRDTTSSPLHF. CDR3 DNA: TGTGCCAGCAGCGGTCACCGGGACACGACAAGTTCACCCCTCCACTTT. This chain uses TRBV9 with TRBJ1-6; D is perhaps TRBD1 (6 bases). Germline V gives CDR1 SGDLS, CDR2 YYNGEE. The CDR3 contains 16 residues. V lost 3 bases to trimming and J lost 9 bases, with 19 bases between them.

The rearrangement joins TRBV2 to TRBJ1-1, with D possibly TRBD1 on 5 matching bases. The germline CDR1 and CDR2 sequences are SNHLY and FYNNEI. This CDR3 region has 15 residues. V lost 3 bases and J lost 6, with 17 bases in between. The CDR3 spells CASSDQDTGLAEAFF. Here the CDR3 DNA reads TGTGCCAGCAGTGACCAGGACACGGGTCTAGCTGAAGCTTTCTTT.

The chain uses TRBV5-1 and TRBJ1-2, with D possibly being TRBD1 (5 bases). There are 13 residues in the CDR3. From germline, CDR1 is SGHRS and CDR2 YFSETQ. Trimming removed 4 bases from V and 8 bases from J, with 15 bases in between. The CDR3 loop reads CASSQDNVYGYTF. CDR3 nucleotides: TGCGCCAGCAGCCAGGACAATGTCTACGGCTACACCTTC.